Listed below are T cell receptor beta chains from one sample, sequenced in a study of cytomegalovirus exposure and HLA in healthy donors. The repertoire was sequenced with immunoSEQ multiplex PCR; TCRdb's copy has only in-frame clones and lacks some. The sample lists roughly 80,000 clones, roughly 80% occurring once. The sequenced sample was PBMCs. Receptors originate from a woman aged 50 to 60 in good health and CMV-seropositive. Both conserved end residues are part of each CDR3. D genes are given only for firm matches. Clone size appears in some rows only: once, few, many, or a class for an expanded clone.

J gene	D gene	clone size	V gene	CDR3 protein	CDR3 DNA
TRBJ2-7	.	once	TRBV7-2	CASSLSDRSRGEQYF	TGTGCCAGCAGCCTAAGCGACAGGTCCCGGGGAGAGCAGTACTTC
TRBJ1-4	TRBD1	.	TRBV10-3	CAIGPGQDNEKLFF	TGTGCCATCGGGCCGGGACAGGATAATGAAAAACTGTTTTTT
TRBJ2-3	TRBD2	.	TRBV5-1	CASTRPSGSYSAGDTQYF	TGCGCCAGCACCCGCCCTAGCGGGAGCTATTCTGCTGGAGATACGCAGTATTTT
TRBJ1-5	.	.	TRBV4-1	CASSQDRASNQPQHF	TGCGCCAGCAGCCAAGACAGGGCTAGCAATCAGCCCCAGCATTTT
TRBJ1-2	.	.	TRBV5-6	CASSFGTGIYGYTF	TGTGCCAGCAGCTTTGGAACAGGGATCTATGGCTACACCTTC
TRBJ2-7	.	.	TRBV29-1	CSVASGYEQYF	TGCAGCGTTGCGTCAGGCTACGAGCAGTACTTC
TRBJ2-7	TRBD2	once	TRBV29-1	CSVEVLAETYEQYF	TGCAGCGTTGAGGTGCTAGCGGAAACCTACGAGCAGTACTTC
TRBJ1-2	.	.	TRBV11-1	CASKGDTDNYGYTF	TGTGCCAGCAAAGGTGACACCGATAACTATGGCTACACCTTC
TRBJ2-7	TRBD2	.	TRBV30	CAWSPRPGAGGYEQYF	TGTGCCTGGAGCCCCCGCCCGGGAGCGGGAGGCTACGAGCAGTACTTC
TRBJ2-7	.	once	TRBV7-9	CASSPPGTAGGEQYF	TGTGCCAGCAGCCCCCCCGGGACAGCCGGAGGGGAGCAGTACTTC
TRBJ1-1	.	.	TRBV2	CASRYDRNTEAFF	TGTGCCAGCAGATATGACAGGAACACTGAAGCTTTCTTT
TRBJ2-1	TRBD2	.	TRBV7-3	CASRLTSGNYNEQFF	TGTGCCAGCAGGTTAACTAGCGGAAACTACAATGAGCAGTTCTTC
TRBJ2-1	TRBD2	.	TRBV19	CASRTGTSGRARGSYNEQFF	TGTGCCAGTAGAACCGGGACTAGCGGGAGGGCTCGTGGCTCCTACAATGAGCAGTTCTTC
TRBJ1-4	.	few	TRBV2	CASSARTALNEKLFF	TGTGCCAGCAGTGCTCGAACAGCCCTAAATGAAAAACTGTTTTTT
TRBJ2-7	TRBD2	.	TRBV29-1	CSVVRTSGFSYEQYF	TGCAGCGTTGTAAGGACTAGCGGCTTCTCCTACGAGCAGTACTTC
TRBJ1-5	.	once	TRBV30	CAWSVGGTQPQHF	TGTGCCTGGAGTGTGGGGGGTACTCAGCCCCAGCATTTT
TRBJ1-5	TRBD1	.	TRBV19	CASSIWRGHQPQHF	TGTGCCAGTAGTATTTGGAGGGGGCACCAGCCCCAGCATTTT
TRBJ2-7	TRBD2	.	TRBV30	CAWGVLGLAVDEQYF	TGTGCCTGGGGGGTCCTCGGGCTAGCGGTAGACGAGCAGTACTTC
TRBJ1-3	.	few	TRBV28	CASSFRNTIYF	TGTGCCAGCAGTTTTAGAAACACCATATATTTT
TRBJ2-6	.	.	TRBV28	CASSRPGNGRLGANVLTF	TGTGCCAGCAGTCGTCCAGGGAATGGAAGGCTTGGGGCCAACGTCCTGACTTTC
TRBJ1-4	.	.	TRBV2	CASSLGFIRMGEKLFF	TGTGCCAGCAGCCTGGGCTTCATCCGGATGGGTGAAAAACTGTTTTTT
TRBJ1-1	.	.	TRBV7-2	CASSLDYNTEAFF	TGTGCCAGCAGCCTAGACTACAACACTGAAGCTTTCTTT
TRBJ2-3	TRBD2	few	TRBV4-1	CASSPARLAGRTDTQYF	TGCGCCAGCAGCCCCGCCCGGCTAGCGGGCCGCACAGATACGCAGTATTTT
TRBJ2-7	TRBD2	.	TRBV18	CASSPGGGDEQYF	TGTGCCAGCTCACCAGGGGGAGGGGACGAGCAGTACTTC
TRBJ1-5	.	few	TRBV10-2	CASSESRGQPQHF	TGCGCCAGCAGTGAGTCGAGAGGACAGCCCCAGCATTTT
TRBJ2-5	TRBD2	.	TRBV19	CASSPGLAELQETQYF	TGTGCCAGTAGCCCGGGACTAGCGGAGCTACAAGAGACCCAGTACTTC
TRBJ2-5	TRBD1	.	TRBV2	CASSPLTGRETQYF	TGTGCCAGCAGCCCCTTGACAGGGAGAGAGACCCAGTACTTC
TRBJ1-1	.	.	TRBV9	CASSVGGGGVTTEAFF	TGTGCCAGCAGCGTCGGCGGTGGAGGCGTGACCACTGAAGCTTTCTTT
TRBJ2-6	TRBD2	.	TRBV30	CAWSASGRANVLTF	TGTGCCTGGAGTGCTAGCGGGAGGGCCAACGTCCTGACTTTC
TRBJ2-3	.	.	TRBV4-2	CASREQYTSTDTQYF	TGTGCCAGCCGGGAGCAATACACTAGCACAGATACGCAGTATTTT
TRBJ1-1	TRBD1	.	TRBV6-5	CASSYGGQANTEAFF	TGTGCCAGCAGTTACGGGGGACAGGCGAACACTGAAGCTTTCTTT
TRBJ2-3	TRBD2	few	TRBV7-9	CAMRLVLAGGTDTQYF	TGTGCCATGCGATTGGTACTAGCGGGAGGCACAGATACGCAGTATTTT
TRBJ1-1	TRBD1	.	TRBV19	CASSPWTGGDTEAFF	TGTGCCAGTAGCCCCTGGACAGGGGGGGACACTGAAGCTTTCTTT
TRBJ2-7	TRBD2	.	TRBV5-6	CASSLGSGFSYEQYF	TGTGCCAGCAGCTTAGGTAGCGGGTTCTCCTACGAGCAGTACTTC
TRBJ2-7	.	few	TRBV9	CAGSGLNSYEQYF	TGTGCTGGGTCAGGGCTTAACTCCTACGAGCAGTACTTC
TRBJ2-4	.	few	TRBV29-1	CSVVELAKNIQYF	TGCAGCGTTGTCGAGCTAGCCAAAAACATTCAGTACTTC
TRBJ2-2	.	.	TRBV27	CASSLSGSGELFF	TGTGCCAGCAGTTTATCGGGGAGCGGGGAGCTGTTTTTT
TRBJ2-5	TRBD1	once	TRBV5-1	CASSLDQGAETQYF	TGCGCCAGCAGCTTGGATCAGGGGGCTGAGACCCAGTACTTC
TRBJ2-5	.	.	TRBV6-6	CASSQGLPQETQYF	TGTGCCAGCAGTCAAGGACTGCCCCAAGAGACCCAGTACTTC
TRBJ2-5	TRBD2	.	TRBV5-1	CASSPVGLAGETQYF	TGCGCCAGCAGCCCGGTCGGACTAGCGGGAGAGACCCAGTACTTC
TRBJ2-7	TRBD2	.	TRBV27	CASSFSGRAYEQYF	TGTGCCAGCAGTTTCAGCGGGAGGGCTTACGAGCAGTACTTC
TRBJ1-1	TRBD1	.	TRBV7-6	CASSLASGTGYEAFF	TGTGCCAGCAGCTTAGCCTCCGGGACAGGGTACGAAGCTTTCTTT
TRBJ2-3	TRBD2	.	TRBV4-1	CASSPLLAGGGDTQYF	TGCGCCAGCAGCCCACTTCTAGCGGGAGGGGGTGATACGCAGTATTTT
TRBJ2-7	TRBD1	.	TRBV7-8	CASSRGGSGSYEQYF	TGTGCCAGCAGCAGAGGGGGCTCTGGCTCCTACGAGCAGTACTTC
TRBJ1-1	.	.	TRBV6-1	CASSEEGGTEAFF	TGTGCCAGCAGTGAAGAAGGGGGCACTGAAGCTTTCTTT
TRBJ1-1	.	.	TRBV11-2	CASSLSENTEAFF	TGTGCCAGCAGCTTAAGCGAAAACACTGAAGCTTTCTTT
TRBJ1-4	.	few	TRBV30	CAWRPGLVATNEKLFF	TGTGCCTGGAGACCGGGACTAGTTGCAACTAATGAAAAACTGTTTTTT
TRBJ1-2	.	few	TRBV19	CASRPREGYGYTF	TGTGCCAGTAGACCAAGGGAGGGCTATGGCTACACCTTC
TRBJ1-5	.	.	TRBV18	CASSLTMDRDNQPQHF	TGTGCCAGCTCACTCACCATGGACAGAGACAATCAGCCCCAGCATTTT